This T cell receptor beta chain appears in the sequencing data of a study of ipilimumab plus nivolumab after autologous stem cell transplantation. Whole-study context: The DLBCL group included primary refractory and relapsed cases.

This clone was counted only a few times. Clones were sequenced by immunoSEQ multiplex PCR, and TCRdb holds only the in-frame ones, with some missing. The sample yields around 20,000 clones, 70% to 85% seen once. This CDR3 spans 12 amino acids. Germline loops: CDR1 SGHKS, CDR2 YYEKEE (reference sequence). V lost 0 bases and J lost 2, with 3 bases in between. The chain employs TRBV5-5 and TRBJ2-7; no clear D gene. The TCR comes from a male donor with diffuse large B-cell lymphoma. Sequencing was performed on PBMCs, taken in a trial of ipilimumab plus nivolumab as post-transplant consolidation. The CDR3 coding sequence is TGTGCCAGCAGCTTGGGTGCCTACGAGCAGTACTTC. Translation: CASSLGAYEQYF.